This TCR beta chain was identified in a study of blood T cells in healthy people across ages. Study findings and constraints: Among T cells, TCR beta diversity per million cells dropped roughly linearly as age rose. Compared with aged donors, long-lived donors showed fewer expanded clones, suggesting selection.

The authors ran a second PCR of about 7 to 11 cycles using a sample-barcoded 5' primer and a J-beta primer mix. Samples each returned at least 2.5 million CDR3-containing paired-end reads. TCRdb recomputed calls from the 5' RACE reads with MiXCR, one row per CDR3 protein. The sample records about 1.6 million distinct CDR3 sequences, about 35% being singletons. This clonotype was seen at least ten times. The antigen is unknown. The V end lost 7 bases, the J end lost 0 bases, and 24 bases lay between the germline ends. This CDR3 spans 18 amino acids. This clonotype was sampled from a woman aged 30 to 39 in good health. Sequencing input: blood. This chain links TRBV12-3 or TRBV12-4 with TRBJ1-2; no reliable D call. CDR3 amino acids: CASTLDPFPSPSNYGYTF. CDR3 DNA sequence: TGTGCCAGCACCCTCGACCCCTTCCCGTCCCCCTCTAACTATGGCTACACCTTC.